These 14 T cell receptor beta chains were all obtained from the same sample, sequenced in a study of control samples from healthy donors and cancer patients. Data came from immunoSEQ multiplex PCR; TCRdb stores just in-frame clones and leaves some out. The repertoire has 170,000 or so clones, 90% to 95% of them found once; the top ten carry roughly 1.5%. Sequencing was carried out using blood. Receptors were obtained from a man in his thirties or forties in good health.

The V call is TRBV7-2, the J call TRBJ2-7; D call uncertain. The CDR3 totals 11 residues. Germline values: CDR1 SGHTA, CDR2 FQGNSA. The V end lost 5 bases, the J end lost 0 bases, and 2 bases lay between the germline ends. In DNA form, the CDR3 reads TGTGCCAGCAGCGTCTCCTACGAGCAGTACTTC. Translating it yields CASSVSYEQYF.

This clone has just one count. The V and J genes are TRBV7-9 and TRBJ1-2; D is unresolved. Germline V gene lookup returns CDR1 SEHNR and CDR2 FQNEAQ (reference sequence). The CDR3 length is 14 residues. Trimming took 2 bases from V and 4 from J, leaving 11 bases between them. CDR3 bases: TGTGCCAGCAGCTTATTAACAGTGGGCTATGGCTACACCTTC. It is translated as CASSLLTVGYGYTF.

The CDR3 sequence: CAWTPAGAYEQYF. The CDR3 bases are TGTGCCTGGACCCCGGCGGGAGCCTACGAGCAGTACTTC. The chain links TRBV30 to TRBJ2-7, with 7 bases identical to TRBD2. Germline V gives CDR1 GTSNPN, CDR2 SVGIG (reference sequence). With 4 bases clipped from V and 2 bases from J, the junction kept 5 bases outside the gene matches. This CDR3 contains 13 residues.

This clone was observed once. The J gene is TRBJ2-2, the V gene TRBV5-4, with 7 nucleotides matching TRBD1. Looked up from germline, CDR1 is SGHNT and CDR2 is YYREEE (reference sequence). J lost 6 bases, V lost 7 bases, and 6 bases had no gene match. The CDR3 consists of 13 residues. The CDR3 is CASRNRGSGELFF. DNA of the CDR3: TGTGCCAGCCGCAACAGGGGATCCGGGGAGCTGTTTTTT.

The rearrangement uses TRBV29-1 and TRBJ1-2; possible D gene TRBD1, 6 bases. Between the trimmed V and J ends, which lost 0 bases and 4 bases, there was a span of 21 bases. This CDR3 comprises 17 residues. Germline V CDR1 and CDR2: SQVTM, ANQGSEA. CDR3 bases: TGCAGCGTTGAAGAACCAAACAGGGCGGGAGGGGGCTATGGCTACACCTTC. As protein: CSVEEPNRAGGGYGYTF. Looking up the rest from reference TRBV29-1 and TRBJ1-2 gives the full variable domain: SAVISQKPSRDICQRGTSLTIQCQVDSQVTMMFWYRQQPGQSLTLIATANQGSEATYESGFVIDKFPISRPNLTFSTLTVSNMSPEDSSIYLCSVEEPNRAGGGYGYTFGSGTRLTVV.

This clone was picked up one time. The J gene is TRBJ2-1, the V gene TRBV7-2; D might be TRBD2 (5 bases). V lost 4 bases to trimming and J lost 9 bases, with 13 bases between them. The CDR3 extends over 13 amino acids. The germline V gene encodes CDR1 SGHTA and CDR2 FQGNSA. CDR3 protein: CASSSGGFSEQFF. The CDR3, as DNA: TGTGCCAGCAGCTCTGGCGGGTTCAGTGAGCAGTTCTTC.

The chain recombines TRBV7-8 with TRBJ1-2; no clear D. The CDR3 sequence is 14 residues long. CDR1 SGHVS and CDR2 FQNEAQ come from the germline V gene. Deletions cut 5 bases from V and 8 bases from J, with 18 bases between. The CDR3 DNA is TGTGCCAGCAGCCAGATATCTTCAGGTGGCGGCTACACCTTC. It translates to CASSQISSGGGYTF.

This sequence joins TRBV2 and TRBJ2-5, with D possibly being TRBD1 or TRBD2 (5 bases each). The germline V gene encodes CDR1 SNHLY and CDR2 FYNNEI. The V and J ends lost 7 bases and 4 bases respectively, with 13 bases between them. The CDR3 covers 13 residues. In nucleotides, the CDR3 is TGTGCCAGCACGCAGGGAGACCCAGAGACCCAGTACTTC. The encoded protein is CASTQGDPETQYF.

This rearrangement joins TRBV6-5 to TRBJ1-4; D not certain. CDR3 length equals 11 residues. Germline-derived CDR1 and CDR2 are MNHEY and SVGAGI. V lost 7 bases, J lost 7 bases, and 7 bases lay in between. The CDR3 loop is CASMVGEKLFF. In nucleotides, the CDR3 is TGTGCCAGCATGGTAGGTGAAAAACTGTTTTTT.

As DNA, the CDR3 is TGCGCCAGCAGCCAAGATACCGGGGGTCTTAATGAAAAACTGTTTTTT. Amino acid sequence: CASSQDTGGLNEKLFF. This chain connects TRBV4-3 to TRBJ1-4; perhaps TRBD1 as D (5 bases). The CDR3 consists of 16 residues. Trimming pared 0 bases from V and 4 bases from J, leaving 12 bases between. The germline V gene has CDR1 LGHNA and CDR2 YSLEER.

The CDR3 region is CASSISSGQYSNQPQHF. In DNA, the CDR3 is TGTGCCAGTAGTATATCCTCGGGGCAATATAGCAATCAGCCCCAGCATTTT. The rearrangement joins TRBV19 to TRBJ1-5; D is perhaps TRBD1 (5 bases). Trimming took off 2 bases at V and 0 bases at J, with 14 bases between the two ends. The CDR3 is 17 amino acids. Germline V gene lookup returns CDR1 LNHDA and CDR2 SQIVND (reference sequence).

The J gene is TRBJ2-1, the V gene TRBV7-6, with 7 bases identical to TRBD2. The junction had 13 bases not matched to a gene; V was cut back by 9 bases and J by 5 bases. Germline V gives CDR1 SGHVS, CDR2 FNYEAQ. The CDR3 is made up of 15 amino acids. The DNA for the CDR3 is TGTGCCAGTGGTATAGGGCTAGCGGTAAACAATGAGCAGTTCTTC. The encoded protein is CASGIGLAVNNEQFF. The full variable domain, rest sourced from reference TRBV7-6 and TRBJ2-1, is GAGVSQSPRYKVTKRGQDVALRCDPISGHVSLYWYRQALGQGPEFLTYFNYEAQQDKSGLPNDRFSAERPEGSISTLTIQRTEQRDSAMYRCASGIGLAVNNEQFFGPGTRLTVL.

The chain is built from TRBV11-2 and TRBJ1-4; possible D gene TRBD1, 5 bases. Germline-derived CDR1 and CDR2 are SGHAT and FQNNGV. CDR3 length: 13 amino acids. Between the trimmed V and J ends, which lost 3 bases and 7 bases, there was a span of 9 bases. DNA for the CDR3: TGTGCCAGCAGCTTGACAAGGGGTGAAAAACTGTTTTTT. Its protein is CASSLTRGEKLFF. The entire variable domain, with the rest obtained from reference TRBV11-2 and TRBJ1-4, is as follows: EAGVAQSPRYKIIEKRQSVAFWCNPISGHATLYWYQQILGQGPKLLIQFQNNGVVDDSQLPKDRFSAERLKGVDSTLKIQPAKLEDSAVYLCASSLTRGEKLFFGSGTQLSVL.

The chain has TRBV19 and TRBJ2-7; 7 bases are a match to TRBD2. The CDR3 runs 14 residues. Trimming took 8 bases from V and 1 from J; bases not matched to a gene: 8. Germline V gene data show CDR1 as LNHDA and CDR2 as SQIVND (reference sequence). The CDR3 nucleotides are TGTGCCAGTGGCCCCTGGGGGGGGTCCTACGAGCAGTACTTC. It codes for CASGPWGGSYEQYF.